The next 21 T cell receptor beta chains were all read from a single sample in a study of CD8+ T cells in alopecia areata. Treatment indicated: oral pan-JAK inhibitor, 5-10 mg twice daily. RNA, once extracted, was reverse transcribed into cDNA for use as the sequencing template. Some clones are missing from TCRdb's copy, which holds only in-frame ones; the method was immunoSEQ multiplex PCR. The repertoire consists of approximately 180,000 clones, with roughly three fifths occurring once and the leading ten covering about 1.3%. The sample in question was CD4+ T cells sorted from blood, obtained around week 50, from a patient treated with tofacitinib. All receptors come from a human donor with alopecia areata.

The rearrangement joins TRBV19 to TRBJ1-5; 7 positions match TRBD1. Germline lookup yields CDR1 LNHDA and CDR2 SQIVND (reference sequence). The CDR3 runs to 14 residues. J lost 7 bases, V lost 4 bases, and 7 bases had no gene match. The CDR3 DNA reads as TGTGCCAGTAGTAGTACAGGGGATCGGCAGCCCCAGCATTTT. Amino acids: CASSSTGDRQPQHF.

This rearrangement joins TRBV5-6 to TRBJ2-1; D is undetermined. V was trimmed by 0 bases and J by 4 bases, leaving 11 bases between them. From germline, CDR1 is SGHDT and CDR2 YYEEEE. This CDR3 region has 15 residues. CDR3 amino acids: CASSLGDHSYNEQFF. In nucleotides, the CDR3 is TGTGCCAGCAGCTTGGGAGACCACAGTTACAATGAGCAGTTCTTC.

The chain recombines TRBV5-1 with TRBJ2-1; TRBD2 matches 7 bases. CDR1 and CDR2 from the germline V gene are SGHRS and YFSETQ. The CDR3 totals 13 residues. Unmatched junction bases numbered 2, after V lost 4 bases and J lost 4 bases. CDR3 nucleotides: TGCGCCAGCAGCGCGGGGGAATACAATGAGCAGTTCTTC. Protein sequence: CASSAGEYNEQFF.

CDR3 nucleotides: TGCAGCGCGGGGGGGAGCAATCAGCCCCAGCATTTT. The encoded protein is CSAGGSNQPQHF. The chain employs TRBV29-1 and TRBJ1-5, with D tentatively TRBD1 (5 bases). V gave up 7 bases and J gave up 1 base, with 8 bases separating them. The CDR3 has 12 amino acids. Germline loops: CDR1 SQVTM, CDR2 ANQGSEA.

V is TRBV29-1 and J is TRBJ1-5; 7 nucleotides line up with TRBD1. CDR3 length: 12 amino acids. Germline CDR1 is SQVTM and CDR2 is ANQGSEA. The J segment lost 7 bases and the V segment lost 6 bases, leaving 6 bases of the junction unmatched. The CDR3 DNA reads as TGCAGCGTACAGGGGATAGGGCAGCCCCAGCATTTT. Translating it yields CSVQGIGQPQHF.

The V and J genes are TRBV28 and TRBJ1-5; D is unclear. The CDR3 contains 16 residues. Germline loops: CDR1 MDHEN, CDR2 SYDVKM. Trimming cost V 6 bases and J 3 bases, with 18 bases left between them. DNA of the CDR3: TGTGCCAGCAGCACGGGCGTCTCTCCGAACAATCAGCCCCAGCATTTT. This encodes CASSTGVSPNNQPQHF.

The chain joins TRBV30 to TRBJ1-1; no clear D gene. Trimming pared 0 bases from V and 3 bases from J, leaving 8 bases between. This CDR3 contains 13 residues. Germline V gives CDR1 GTSNPN, CDR2 SVGIG (reference sequence). CDR3 protein: CAWSVGRDTEAFF. CDR3 DNA sequence: TGTGCCTGGAGTGTCGGGAGAGACACTGAAGCTTTCTTT. Together with reference TRBV30 and TRBJ1-1, the CDR3 gives the full variable domain: SQTIHQWPATLVQPVGSPLSLECTVEGTSNPNLYWYRQAAGRGLQLLFYSVGIGQISSEVPQNLSASRPQDRQFILSSKKLLLSDSGFYLCAWSVGRDTEAFFGQGTRLTVV.

V usage is TRBV15 and J usage is TRBJ1-4, with D possibly matching TRBD1 (5 bases). The CDR3 length is 13 residues. Between the trimmed V and J ends, which lost 1 base and 8 bases, there was a span of 8 bases. Germline V gene data show CDR1 as LNHNV and CDR2 as YYDKDF (reference sequence). The CDR3 spells CATSRAEGEKLFF. The CDR3 nucleotides read TGTGCCACCAGCAGAGCCGAGGGGGAAAAACTGTTTTTT.

V usage is TRBV13 and J usage is TRBJ2-5; no reliable D call. The CDR3 sequence is 13 residues long. CDR1 and CDR2 from the germline V gene are PRHDT and FYEKMQ (reference sequence). Deletions cut 7 bases from V and 5 bases from J, with 14 bases between. CDR3 loop: CASTLWGTETQYF. In DNA form, the CDR3 reads TGTGCCAGCACCCTATGGGGTACGGAGACCCAGTACTTC.

The rearrangement uses TRBV15 and TRBJ2-6, with 7 bases fitting TRBD2. The CDR3 length is 18 residues. V trimming: 2 bases; J trimming: 0 bases; junction bases outside the gene matches: 7. CDR1 and CDR2 from the germline V gene are LNHNV and YYDKDF (reference sequence). CDR3 sequence: CATSRPYGEGSGANVLTF. DNA for the CDR3: TGTGCCACCAGCAGACCATACGGGGAGGGCTCTGGGGCCAACGTCCTGACTTTC.

The V and J genes are TRBV9 and TRBJ2-7; no firm D call. The CDR3 length is 12 residues. V was trimmed by 0 bases and J by 3 bases, leaving 4 bases between them. Germline V lookup: CDR1 SGDLS, CDR2 YYNGEE. CDR3 protein: CASSVGDYEQYF. For the CDR3, the DNA is TGTGCCAGCAGCGTAGGGGACTACGAGCAGTACTTC.

This chain connects TRBV15 to TRBJ1-1; unclear D gene. This CDR3 contains 14 residues. Germline V CDR1 and CDR2: LNHNV, YYDKDF (reference sequence). V was cut by 0 bases and J by 6 bases, with 11 bases left in between. The CDR3 DNA reads TGTGCCACCAGCAGAGATCTTAGGGATCCTGAAGCTTTCTTT. This gives the protein CATSRDLRDPEAFF.

The chain joins TRBV7-9 to TRBJ1-2, with D tentatively TRBD1 (5 bases). Germline V gene sequence: CDR1 SEHNR, CDR2 FQNEAQ (reference sequence). V gave up 5 bases and J gave up 6 bases, with 13 bases separating them. This CDR3 region has 13 residues. The CDR3 nucleotides read TGTGCCAGCAGCAAACAGGTAGCGGATGGCTACACCTTC. This sequence encodes CASSKQVADGYTF.

This clone appeared a single time. V is TRBV30 and J is TRBJ1-2; no firm D call. Deletions cut 2 bases from V and 4 bases from J, with 8 bases between. The germline CDR1 and CDR2 sequences are GTSNPN and SVGIG (reference sequence). The length of the CDR3 is 12 residues. The CDR3 nucleotides are TGTGCCTGGAGTAGTTTGAGCTATGGCTACACCTTC. Protein: CAWSSLSYGYTF.

In this sample, this clone turned up a few times. Here the CDR3 DNA reads TGTGCCAGCAGCTTAGGGACATCTAACGAAGGCATTCAGTACTTC. Residues: CASSLGTSNEGIQYF. The chain links TRBV7-9 to TRBJ2-4, with a tentative D call TRBD1 (5 bases). The CDR3 length is 15 residues. V lost 1 base and J 9 bases, leaving 16 bases between the germline ends. Germline values: CDR1 SEHNR, CDR2 FQNEAQ (reference sequence).

V is TRBV19 and J is TRBJ2-2; no clear D gene. V gave up 2 bases and J gave up 0 bases, with 10 bases separating them. CDR1 LNHDA and CDR2 SQIVND come from the germline V gene (reference sequence). The CDR3 covers 16 residues. This CDR3 reads CASSIRTPSNTGELFF. The CDR3, as DNA: TGTGCCAGTAGTATACGGACCCCCTCGAACACCGGGGAGCTGTTTTTT.

V and J are TRBV18 and TRBJ2-5; TRBD1 agrees at 9 bases. The V gene's germline CDR1 is KGHSH and CDR2 LQKENI. V gave up 5 bases and J gave up 5 bases; unmatched junction bases: 12. CDR3 length equals 16 residues. As DNA, the CDR3 is TGTGCCAGCTCAACGATTCCCGGGACAGGGCGGGAGACCCAGTACTTC. Its protein is CASSTIPGTGRETQYF.

The chain employs TRBV7-2 and TRBJ2-4, with 10 positions matching TRBD1. Germline V gene sequence: CDR1 SGHTA, CDR2 FQGNSA. CDR3 length: 15 amino acids. The trim removed 6 bases at V and 8 bases at J, leaving 10 bases unmatched. CDR3 protein: CASSQDRGEWYIQYF. Written as DNA, the CDR3 is TGTGCCAGCAGTCAGGACAGGGGGGAATGGTACATTCAGTACTTC.

The chain employs TRBV19 and TRBJ2-2; TRBD1 agrees at 7 bases. Trimming at V came to 2 bases and at J to 4 bases, leaving 10 bases not matched to a gene. The CDR3 has 17 amino acids. Per germline, CDR1 LNHDA and CDR2 SQIVND (reference sequence). As DNA, the CDR3 is TGTGCCAGTAGTATATATAAAGGGGGCGTTAGCACCGGGGAGCTGTTTTTT. Translation: CASSIYKGGVSTGELFF.

This clone was detected only once. The chain uses TRBV27 and TRBJ1-6; the D gene is possibly TRBD1 (6 bases). V was cut by 6 bases and J by 10 bases, with 19 bases left in between. This CDR3 is 15 amino acids long. Germline values: CDR1 MNHEY, CDR2 SMNVEV (reference sequence). CDR3 nucleotides: TGTGCCAGCAGAGGGACACAGGGCGCGGGGTCACCCCTCCACTTT. This translates into CASRGTQGAGSPLHF.

The V and J genes are TRBV18 and TRBJ1-5; 9 bases line up with TRBD1. Trimming cost V 6 bases and J 4 bases; bases outside gene matches: 7. Looked up from germline, CDR1 is KGHSH and CDR2 is LQKENI. This CDR3 is built from 15 residues. The DNA of the CDR3 is TGTGCCAGCTCTGACGGACAGGGGCTGAATCAGCCCCAGCATTTT. As protein: CASSDGQGLNQPQHF.